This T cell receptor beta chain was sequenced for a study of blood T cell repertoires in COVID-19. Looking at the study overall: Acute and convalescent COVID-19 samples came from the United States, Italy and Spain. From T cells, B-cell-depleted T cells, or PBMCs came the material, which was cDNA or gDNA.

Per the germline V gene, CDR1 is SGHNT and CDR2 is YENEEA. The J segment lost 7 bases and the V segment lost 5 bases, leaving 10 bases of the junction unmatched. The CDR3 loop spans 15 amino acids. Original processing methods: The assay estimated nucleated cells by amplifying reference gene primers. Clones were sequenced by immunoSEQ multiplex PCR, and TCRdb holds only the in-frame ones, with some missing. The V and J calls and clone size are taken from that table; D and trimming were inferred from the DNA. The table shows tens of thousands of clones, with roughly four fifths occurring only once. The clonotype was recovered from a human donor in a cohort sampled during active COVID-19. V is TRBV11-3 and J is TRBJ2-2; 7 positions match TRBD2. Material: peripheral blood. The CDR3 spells CASSPFGGEGGELFF. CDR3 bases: TGTGCCAGCAGCCCCTTTGGGGGGGAAGGCGGGGAGCTGTTTTTT.